A single sample is the source of the 17 T cell receptor beta chains below, sequenced in a study of T-cell reconstitution after alpha-beta-depleted transplantation in children. Preparation of the TCRbeta library used unique molecular identifiers. Via MiXCR, TCRdb re-called the PCR reads, giving one row per CDR3 protein. This sample has 200,000 to 250,000 distinct CDR3 sequences, with 8% to 9.5% found just once. Sequencing was performed on PBMCs from the stem cell graft donor, taken from the stem cell graft. The receptors shown here come from a human donor who donated a stem cell graft to a child with acute lymphoblastic leukemia.

The CDR3: CASSLGPITDTQYF. DNA of the CDR3: TGTGCCAGCAGTTTGGGACCGATCACAGATACGCAGTATTTT. V and J are TRBV27 and TRBJ2-3; D might be TRBD1 or TRBD2, each matching 5 bases. CDR3 length: 14 residues. V was trimmed by 3 bases and J by 2 bases, leaving 9 bases between them. From germline, CDR1 is MNHEY and CDR2 SMNVEV (reference sequence).

This clonotype was picked up many times. The chain is built from TRBV13 and TRBJ2-7; maybe TRBD1 (6 bases). This CDR3 comprises 14 residues. The germline gives CDR1 PRHDT, CDR2 FYEKMQ (reference sequence). V lost 6 bases, J lost 0 bases, and 12 bases lay in between. CDR3 in amino acids: CASRIQGSSYEQYF. The CDR3 coding sequence is TGTGCCAGCAGGATACAGGGCAGCTCCTACGAGCAGTACTTC.

This clonotype has a count of ten or more. The chain uses TRBV15 and TRBJ2-5, with 7 nucleotides matching TRBD1. Germline CDR1 is LNHNV and CDR2 is YYDKDF (reference sequence). The ends lost 1 base at V and 2 bases at J; junction bases unmatched: 1. This CDR3 comprises 14 residues. CDR3 coding DNA: TGTGCCACCAGCAGAGGACAGGGTCAAGAGACCCAGTACTTC. Translation gives CATSRGQGQETQYF.

V and J are TRBV2 and TRBJ1-2; D is uncertain. Trimming took 7 bases from V and 3 from J, leaving 6 bases between them. This CDR3 has 11 amino acids. Germline V CDR1 and CDR2: SNHLY, FYNNEI. DNA for the CDR3: TGTGCCAGCACTGCTGACTATGGCTACACCTTC. Its protein product is CASTADYGYTF.

The genes are TRBV20-1 and TRBJ2-1; D unclear. Deletions cut 0 bases from V and 5 bases from J, with 11 bases between. CDR1 and CDR2 (germline): DFQATT, SNEGSKA (reference sequence). The CDR3 has 14 residues. CDR3 nucleotides: TGCAGTGCTAGAGATCCTGTGGGGAACAATGAGCAGTTCTTC. Amino acid sequence: CSARDPVGNNEQFF.

This clonotype was observed a handful of times. This chain links TRBV4-3 with TRBJ1-2; 7 positions match TRBD1. With 0 bases clipped from V and 8 bases from J, the junction kept 6 bases outside the gene matches. CDR1 is LGHNA and CDR2 is YSLEER in the germline V gene. The CDR3 is 14 residues long. The chain's CDR3 is CASSQDRDSSGYTF. DNA of the CDR3: TGCGCCAGCAGCCAAGATCGGGACAGCAGCGGCTACACCTTC.

This clonotype was seen a handful of times. The CDR3 loop reads CASSLVFGGGQFF. The CDR3 DNA is TGTGCCAGCAGCTTGGTGTTCGGGGGGGGGCAGTTCTTC. V is TRBV5-6 and J is TRBJ2-1; TRBD2 matches at 8 bases. Trimming removed 0 bases from V and 12 bases from J; junction bases left unmatched: 5. This CDR3 comprises 13 residues. Germline lookup yields CDR1 SGHDT and CDR2 YYEEEE.

This clonotype has a count of ten or more. V usage is TRBV5-1 and J usage is TRBJ1-1; 7 bases are a match to TRBD1. Trimming took 1 base from V and 4 from J; bases not matched to a gene: 4. In germline, CDR1 is SGHRS, CDR2 YFSETQ. The CDR3 covers 14 residues. This CDR3 is CASSLSQGVTEAFF. CDR3 nucleotide sequence: TGCGCCAGCAGCTTGTCCCAGGGGGTCACTGAAGCTTTCTTT.

Only a few counts were recorded for this clonotype. This CDR3 reads CATDGGERNQPQHF. The CDR3 nucleotides are TGTGCCACCGACGGAGGGGAACGTAATCAGCCCCAGCATTTT. The chain uses TRBV12-3 or TRBV12-4 and TRBJ1-5, with D possibly being TRBD1 (5 bases). Trimming removed 10 bases at V and 4 bases at J, with 17 bases between. This CDR3 spans 14 amino acids.

This clonotype showed up many times. This chain links TRBV6-4 with TRBJ2-2; 8 bases align to TRBD1. V gave up 9 bases and J gave up 4 bases; unmatched junction bases: 4. The germline V gene encodes CDR1 MRHNA and CDR2 SNTAGT. The CDR3 sequence is 13 residues long. This chain's CDR3 is CARDRVRTGELFF. The CDR3 coding sequence is TGTGCCAGGGACAGGGTACGCACCGGGGAGCTGTTTTTT.

This clonotype came up many times. This rearrangement joins TRBV9 to TRBJ2-3; either TRBD1 or TRBD2 may supply D (6 bases each). Germline V gene sequence: CDR1 SGDLS, CDR2 YYNGEE. The CDR3 loop spans 14 amino acids. V lost 0 bases, J lost 6 bases, and 11 bases lay in between. The CDR3 DNA reads TGTGCCAGCAGCGTAGGCAGGGGAGGTGATACGCAGTATTTT. Its translation: CASSVGRGGDTQYF. The full variable domain, its missing parts supplied by reference TRBV9 and TRBJ2-3, is DSGVTQTPKHLITATGQRVTLRCSPRSGDLSVYWYQQSLDQGLQFLIQYYNGEERAKGNILERFSAQQFPDLHSELNLSSLELGDSALYFCASSVGRGGDTQYFGPGTRLTVL.

This clonotype showed up many times. This rearrangement joins TRBV24-1 to TRBJ2-2; 8 bases fit TRBD1. Trimming took 3 bases from V and 5 from J; bases not matched to a gene: 7. CDR1 is KGHDR, CDR2 SFDVKD, per germline. There are 16 residues in the CDR3. CDR3 loop: CATSDPTGAGTGELFF. In nucleotides, the CDR3 is TGTGCCACCAGTGATCCGACAGGGGCGGGGACCGGGGAGCTGTTTTTT.

In this sample, this clonotype turned up many times. The chain joins TRBV5-1 to TRBJ1-1; no clear D. CDR1 and CDR2 from the germline V gene are SGHRS and YFSETQ. The CDR3 extends over 15 amino acids. The ends were cut back, 0 bases at V and 4 bases at J, with 13 bases in the middle. The DNA for the CDR3 is TGCGCCAGCAGCTTGGCCTCTACCGCGACCACTGAAGCTTTCTTT. Its protein product is CASSLASTATTEAFF.

The chain links TRBV29-1 to TRBJ1-3; D ambiguous. V lost 5 bases and J lost 0, with 5 bases in between. The CDR3 consists of 12 residues. The germline CDR1 and CDR2 sequences are SQVTM and ANQGSEA. CDR3 sequence (DNA): TGCAGCGTTTCCACCTCTGGAAACACCATATATTTT. Translated: CSVSTSGNTIYF. The full variable domain, in which reference TRBV29-1 and TRBJ1-3 provide the parts outside the CDR3, is SAVISQKPSRDICQRGTSLTIQCQVDSQVTMMFWYRQQPGQSLTLIATANQGSEATYESGFVIDKFPISRPNLTFSTLTVSNMSPEDSSIYLCSVSTSGNTIYFGEGSWLTVV.

This clonotype was counted between two and nine times. The chain uses TRBV6-2 or TRBV6-3 and TRBJ1-5; the D is unclear. Trimming left V 6 bases short and J 2 bases short, with 5 bases between. Germline CDR1 reads MNHEY; CDR2 reads SVGEGT. The CDR3 extends over 12 amino acids. The CDR3 coding sequence is TGTGCCAGCAGGGGCGGCAATCAGCCCCAGCATTTT. This sequence encodes CASRGGNQPQHF.

This clonotype was observed at least ten times. This chain's CDR3 is CASSFSGNTIYF. CDR3 sequence (DNA): TGTGCCAGCAGTTTTTCGGGAAACACCATATATTTT. The V and J genes are TRBV12-3 or TRBV12-4 and TRBJ1-3; D remains ambiguous. Deletions cut 3 bases from V and 4 bases from J, with 4 bases between. This CDR3 is 12 amino acids long.

The rearrangement joins TRBV18 to TRBJ1-1, with a tentative D call TRBD1 (6 bases). CDR1 and CDR2 from the germline V gene are KGHSH and LQKENI. The V end was cut by 2 bases, the J end by 3 bases, with 25 bases between. CDR3 length: 19 amino acids. In DNA form, the CDR3 reads TGTGCCAGCTCACCAAGAGGGCCCCGGGGCAGGGGATCGGACACTGAAGCTTTCTTT. Protein product: CASSPRGPRGRGSDTEAFF.